Reported below is one T cell receptor (beta chain). Its matching antigen is unknown. Genomic DNA templated the TCR beta VDJ and CDR3 profiling. TCRdb re-derived calls from the reads in MiXCR, one entry per CDR3 protein. Of about 160,000 distinct CDR3 sequences listed, approximately 40% are singletons. The data stem from a study of CD8+CD57+ T cells in acquired aplastic anemia. Study information: Sorting CD4+ and CD8+ cells gave DNA averaging approximately 3 ug. The study obtained about 9.9 million reads on average for CD4+ cells from healthy donors. Findings of the study overall: Any difference that existed in CD8+ Simpson's diversity between patients and controls was not significant. Patients and controls turned out to have 25 to 35 CD8+ CDR3 sequences in common.

V was trimmed by 2 bases and J by 5 bases, leaving 12 bases between them. The CDR3 length is 14 residues. CDR1 and CDR2 from the germline V gene are LNHDA and SQIVND (reference sequence). The specimen was sorted CD4+, CD8+, or CD8+CD57+ T cells (not recorded which) from PBMCs. The J gene is TRBJ2-5, the V gene TRBV19, with D possibly matching TRBD1 (6 bases). This receptor was identified in a human donor in good health. The CDR3, as DNA: TGTGCCAGTAGTATAATCGTGGGGGCCGAGACCCAGTACTTC. Translation: CASSIIVGAETQYF.